The clone carrying this TCR beta chain was found a few times. A TCRbeta library incorporating unique molecular identifiers was prepared. TCRdb recomputed calls from the PCR reads with MiXCR, one row per CDR3 protein. The data contain 490,000 or so distinct CDR3 sequences, 9.5% to 15% of them singletons. This specimen comes from a study of T-cell reconstitution after alpha-beta-depleted transplantation in children. V gave up 2 bases and J gave up 6 bases, with 5 bases separating them. The CDR3 has 13 amino acids. Germline V lookup: CDR1 MNHNY, CDR2 SVGAGI (reference sequence). The chain links TRBV6-6 to TRBJ1-6, with D uncertain. The receptor was isolated from a human donor who donated a stem cell graft to a child with combined immunodeficiency. Specimen: PBMCs from the stem cell graft donor, collected from the stem cell graft. CDR3 residues: CASSYAPNSPLHF. CDR3 bases: TGTGCCAGCAGTTACGCCCCTAATTCACCCCTCCACTTT.